This T cell receptor beta chain was found in a study of blood T cell repertoires in COVID-19. At the level of the study: COVID-19 samples, acute and convalescent, were from the United States, Italy and Spain. Sample material is recorded as cDNA or gDNA derived from T cells, B-cell-depleted T cells, or PBMCs.

Germline-derived CDR1 and CDR2 are MNHNY and SVGAGI (reference sequence). The CDR3 sequence is 16 residues long. Trimming cost V 6 bases and J 9 bases; bases outside gene matches: 15. Per the original methods: Using reference gene primer amplification, nucleated cell counts were estimated. Data came from immunoSEQ multiplex PCR; TCRdb stores just in-frame clones and leaves some out. V, J and clone size were drawn from that table, and D and trimming were deduced from the DNA. The sample has around 140,000 clones; about 92% are singletons. This rearrangement joins TRBV6-6 to TRBJ2-1; the match to TRBD1 covers 9 bases. The sequence was obtained from a human donor in a cohort sampled during active COVID-19. The sequenced material came from peripheral blood. The CDR3 is CASRPSDRGFLGEQFF. CDR3 nucleotide sequence: TGTGCCAGCAGACCTTCGGACAGGGGTTTTTTGGGTGAGCAGTTCTTC.